The source of this T cell receptor beta chain is a study of OX40 agonist ivuxolimab in advanced cancers. With regard to the full study: Ivuxolimab was an agonistic, fully human IgG2 monoclonal antibody directed against OX40 (CD134), a costimulatory receptor. Intravenous ivuxolimab was administered to patients every 2 weeks at six dose levels: 0.01, 0.1, 0.3, 1.5, 3 and 10 mg/kg. Of the 50 to 55 dose-escalation patients, hepatocellular carcinoma was present in about 20, melanoma in approximately 15, renal cell carcinoma in 9 and head and neck cancer in 9. The dose-escalation cohort was about 83% male with a mean age of 60 years, ranging from roughly 23 to 85. Prior anti-PD-1, anti-PD-L1 or anti-CTLA-4 therapy was permitted, and checkpoint inhibitors had been received by roughly 42% of dose-escalation patients. Partial responses were achieved by three dose-escalation patients, of whom one had hepatocellular carcinoma and two had cutaneous melanoma. The point of sequencing TCRbeta in the periphery was to test whether ivuxolimab changed TCR sequence diversity and drove clonal T-cell expansion. The paper describes the monotherapy dose-escalation part (N of about 55 patients) of the phase I trial of ivuxolimab.

V loses 5 bases of germline sequence and J loses 7 bases, and the interval between the two ends is 15 bases. From the cysteine through the phenylalanine, the CDR3 covers 13 amino acids. Only the CDR3 DNA is retained, 39 bases long and in frame from the first base. CDR1 and CDR2 (SEHNR, FQNEAQ) derive from the germline V gene (reference sequence). Overall results and qualifications from the work: Low levels of normalized T-cell clonal expansion were also seen in some patients who did not respond. Which antigens the clonally expanded peripheral T cells were specific for was not determined. At doses of 0.1 to 3.0 mg/kg, clonal expansion of both CD4+ and CD8+ blood T cells was observed from baseline to week 6. In partial responders in the 0.1-3.0 mg/kg groups, normalized peripheral clonal expansion was found to be among the lowest, especially among CD8+ T cells. After ivuxolimab, expanded clones were on average more numerous among CD8+ T cells than among CD4+ T cells.

Patients with a history of autoimmune disease or receiving systemic immunosuppression were excluded from the trial. Peripheral blood for TCR sequencing was collected from all dose cohorts at baseline, on cycle 4 day 1, and on cycle 7 day 1. Samples were obtained from an open-label, multicenter, first-in-human phase I dose-escalation trial of ivuxolimab. Adults with locally advanced or metastatic melanoma, renal cell carcinoma, hepatocellular carcinoma or head and neck squamous cell carcinoma were enrolled in the trial. CD4+ and CD8+ T cells were sorted separately from peripheral blood before TCR sequencing. Genomic DNA was isolated from the sorted cells so that the TCRbeta CDR3 region could be sequenced. The immunoSEQ Assay was used to sequence the TCRbeta CDR3 regions. TCRdb mirrors the immuneACCESS table, restricted to in-frame sequences. Some clones are absent from its copies; in checked studies, under half trace to an unresolved V gene, and the reason for the others is unknown. The sample has roughly 50,000 clones on record, 75% to 90% of them singletons. 25% to 40% of the sample rests with the top ten.

On this clone: Its antigen is not yet known. Base qualities were left out, and no much larger clone turns up one base away.

This receptor was identified in an adult with an advanced solid tumor such as melanoma, head and neck, liver or kidney cancer. Material: CD4+ or CD8+ T cells sorted from blood, obtained in a trial of the OX40 agonist ivuxolimab. The chain employs TRBV7-9 and TRBJ2-7, with no confident D gene call. This receptor has the CDR3 CASSTLRDGEQYF. The DNA sequence is TGTGCCAGCAGCACCCTCAGAGATGGGGAGCAGTACTTC.